This T cell receptor beta chain was observed in a study of identifying expanded T cells in peripheral blood. During the collection period, no donor immune events like infections were recorded. Concerning this clone: Its antigen remains unknown.

Sequencing used immunoSEQ multiplex PCR; TCRdb keeps in-frame clones, though not all of them. The repertoire consists of 80,000 to 90,000 clones, with about 86% occurring once and the leading ten covering roughly 5.9%. Findings and limits, study-wide: Differentially abundant clones: 0.95 to 1.5 between replicates, about 16 at around 14 days, less than 20 at four. Clone count variance between approximately 2-week samples rose with total template count.

Material for sequencing was blood. The clonotype comes from a person aged 18 to 75 in good health.

The CDR3 nucleotides read TGTGCCAGCAGTTACCTGGGACAGGGGGCCTACGAGCAGTACTTC. Translation gives CASSYLGQGAYEQYF. The V call is TRBV6-6, the J call TRBJ2-7; 11 nucleotides agree with TRBD1. This CDR3 region has 15 residues. V shed 2 bases and J 2 bases; nucleotides not matched to a gene: 2. Germline values: CDR1 MNHNY, CDR2 SVGAGI (reference sequence).